The 10 T cell receptor beta chains listed next were all sequenced from one sample in a study of T cell changes during pregnancy in multiple sclerosis. The data were produced by immunoSEQ multiplex PCR, yet TCRdb's version contains in-frame clones alone and is incomplete. Among more than 40,000 clones listed, about 91% were seen once. Material: CD8+ T cells from peripheral blood mononuclear cells, obtained after pregnancy. These receptors were obtained from a female donor with multiple sclerosis, enrolled in a pregnancy study.

V and J are TRBV7-9 and TRBJ2-7; 10 bases agree with TRBD2. The germline gives CDR1 SEHNR, CDR2 FQNEAQ (reference sequence). V lost 5 bases, J lost 0 bases, and 7 bases stayed unmatched. The CDR3 covers 16 residues. The CDR3 bases are TGTGCCAGCAGCGCGTCCGGGACTAGCGCCTCCTACGAGCAGTACTTC. Translating it yields CASSASGTSASYEQYF.

The chain employs TRBV5-4 and TRBJ2-3; D unresolved. Trimming cost V 4 bases and J 0 bases, with 12 bases left between them. This CDR3 is 15 amino acids long. Germline-derived CDR1 and CDR2 are SGHNT and YYREEE (reference sequence). The CDR3 spells CASSPGVESTDTQYF. In nucleotides, the CDR3 is TGTGCCAGCAGCCCCGGAGTAGAAAGCACAGATACGCAGTATTTT. The full variable domain, completed using reference TRBV5-4 and TRBJ2-3, is ETGVTQSPTHLIKTRGQQVTLRCSSQSGHNTVSWYQQALGQGPQFIFQYYREEENGRGNFPPRFSGLQFPNYSSELNVNALELDDSALYLCASSPGVESTDTQYFGPGTRLTVL.

This chain uses TRBV30 with TRBJ1-2, with 7 bases identical to TRBD1. This CDR3 contains 14 residues. CDR1 and CDR2 from the germline V gene are GTSNPN and SVGIG (reference sequence). The V gene end was trimmed by 0 bases and the J gene end by 2 bases; junction bases not matched to a gene: 3. The CDR3 nucleotides are TGTGCCTGGAGTGTTGCCAGGGGGAACTATGGCTACACCTTC. This codes for CAWSVARGNYGYTF.

This chain joins TRBV14 and TRBJ2-7, with 7 bases lining up with TRBD1. Germline lookup yields CDR1 SGHDN and CDR2 FVKESK. The CDR3 extends over 13 amino acids. V dropped 6 bases and J dropped 2; count of bases not matched to a gene: 4. CDR3 sequence: CASRGTDTYEQYF. CDR3 DNA: TGTGCCAGCAGGGGGACAGATACCTACGAGCAGTACTTC.

The chain employs TRBV6-1 and TRBJ1-5, with 8 bases fitting TRBD1. Germline V lookup: CDR1 MNHNS, CDR2 SASEGT. V dropped 6 bases and J dropped 6; count of bases not matched to a gene: 7. The CDR3 consists of 14 residues. The CDR3 DNA is TGTGCCAGCAGATCGACAGGGGCAGGTCAGCCCCAGCATTTT. It encodes CASRSTGAGQPQHF.

The chain uses TRBV19 and TRBJ1-2, with a weak D call TRBD1 (6 bases). V was cut by 0 bases and J by 0 bases, with 17 bases left in between. Germline CDR1 and CDR2: LNHDA and SQIVND (reference sequence). This CDR3 has 18 residues. The CDR3: CASSIDRLDRFANYGYTF. For the CDR3, the DNA is TGTGCCAGTAGTATAGATCGCCTCGACAGGTTCGCTAACTATGGCTACACCTTC.

This chain joins TRBV27 and TRBJ2-7, with 7 bases lining up with TRBD2. This CDR3 has 15 amino acids. The germline CDR1 and CDR2 sequences are MNHEY and SMNVEV (reference sequence). The V segment lost 7 bases and the J segment 0 bases; nucleotides outside the gene matches: 9. The CDR3 is CASNLAGYPSYEQYF. The CDR3 DNA reads as TGTGCCAGCAACTTAGCGGGTTACCCCTCCTACGAGCAGTACTTC.

The chain is built from TRBV5-4 and TRBJ2-1; TRBD1 might be the D (5 bases). The CDR3 consists of 15 residues. Trimming took off 4 bases at V and 2 bases at J, with 13 bases between the two ends. Germline V gene sequence: CDR1 SGHNT, CDR2 YYREEE (reference sequence). CDR3 bases: TGTGCCAGCAGCCCTGGGGCGGACCCCTACAATGAGCAGTTCTTC. Translating it yields CASSPGADPYNEQFF.

CDR3 loop: CASSIAPRGNEQFF. The CDR3 region has the DNA TGTGCCAGTAGTATAGCCCCAAGGGGCAATGAGCAGTTCTTC. The chain employs TRBV19 and TRBJ2-1, with TRBD1 as a possible D gene (5 bases). Looked up from germline, CDR1 is LNHDA and CDR2 is SQIVND (reference sequence). The CDR3 has 14 amino acids. V was pared by 1 base and J by 6 bases, with 10 bases between.

The chain employs TRBV19 and TRBJ2-7; 9 bases align to TRBD2. V lost 5 bases and J lost 5; bases outside the gene matches: 10. CDR3 size: 15 residues. Germline CDR1 LNHDA, CDR2 SQIVND (reference sequence). CDR3 protein: CASSSAGGAYDEQYF. The CDR3 nucleotides are TGTGCCAGTAGTTCTGCGGGAGGGGCATATGACGAGCAGTACTTC.